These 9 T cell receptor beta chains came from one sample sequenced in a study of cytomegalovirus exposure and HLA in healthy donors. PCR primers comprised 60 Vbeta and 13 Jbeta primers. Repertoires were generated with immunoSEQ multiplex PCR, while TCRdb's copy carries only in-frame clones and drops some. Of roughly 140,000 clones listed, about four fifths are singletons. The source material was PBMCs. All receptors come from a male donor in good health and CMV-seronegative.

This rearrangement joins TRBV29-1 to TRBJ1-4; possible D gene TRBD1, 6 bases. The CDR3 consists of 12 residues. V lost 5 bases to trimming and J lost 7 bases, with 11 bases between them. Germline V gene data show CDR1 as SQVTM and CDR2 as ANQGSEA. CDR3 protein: CSVWLQGEKLFF. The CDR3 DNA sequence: TGCAGCGTTTGGTTACAGGGTGAAAAACTGTTTTTT.

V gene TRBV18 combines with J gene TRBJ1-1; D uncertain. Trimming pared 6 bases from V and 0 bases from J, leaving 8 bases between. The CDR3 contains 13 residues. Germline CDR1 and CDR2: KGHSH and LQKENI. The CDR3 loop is CASSPVMNTEAFF. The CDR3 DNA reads TGTGCCAGCTCGCCGGTGATGAACACTGAAGCTTTCTTT.

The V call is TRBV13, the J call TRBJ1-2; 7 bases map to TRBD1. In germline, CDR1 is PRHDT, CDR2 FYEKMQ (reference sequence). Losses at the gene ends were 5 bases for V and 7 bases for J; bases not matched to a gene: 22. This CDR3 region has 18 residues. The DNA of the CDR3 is TGTGCCAGCAGCCGCTGGGGTATTGTGAGACAGGGACTTTCTGGCTACACCTTC. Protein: CASSRWGIVRQGLSGYTF.

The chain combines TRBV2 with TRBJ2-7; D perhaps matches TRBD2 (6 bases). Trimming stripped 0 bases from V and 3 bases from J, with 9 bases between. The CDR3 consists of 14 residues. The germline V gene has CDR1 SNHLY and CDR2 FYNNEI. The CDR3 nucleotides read TGTGCCAGCAGTGAAGCCGCGGGAAACTACGAGCAGTACTTC. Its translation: CASSEAAGNYEQYF.

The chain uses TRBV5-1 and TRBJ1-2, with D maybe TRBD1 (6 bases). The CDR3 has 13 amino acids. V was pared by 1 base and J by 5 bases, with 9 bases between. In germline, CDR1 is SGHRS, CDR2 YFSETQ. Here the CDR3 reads CASSLNRDYGYTF. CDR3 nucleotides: TGCGCCAGCAGCTTGAACAGGGATTATGGCTACACCTTC.

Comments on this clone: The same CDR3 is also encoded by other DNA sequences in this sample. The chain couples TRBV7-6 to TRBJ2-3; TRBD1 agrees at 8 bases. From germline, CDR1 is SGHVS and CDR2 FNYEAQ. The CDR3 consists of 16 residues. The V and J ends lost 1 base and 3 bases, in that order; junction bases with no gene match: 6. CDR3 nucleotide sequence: TGTGCCAGCAGCTTAGGAGCAGGGGGCGGAACAGATACGCAGTATTTT. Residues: CASSLGAGGGTDTQYF.

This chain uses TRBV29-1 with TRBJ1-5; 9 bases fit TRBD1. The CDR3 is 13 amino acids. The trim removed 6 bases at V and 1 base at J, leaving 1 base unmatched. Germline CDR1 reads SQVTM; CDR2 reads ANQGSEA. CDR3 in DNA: TGCAGCGTGGGGACAGGGAGCAATCAGCCCCAGCATTTT. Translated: CSVGTGSNQPQHF.

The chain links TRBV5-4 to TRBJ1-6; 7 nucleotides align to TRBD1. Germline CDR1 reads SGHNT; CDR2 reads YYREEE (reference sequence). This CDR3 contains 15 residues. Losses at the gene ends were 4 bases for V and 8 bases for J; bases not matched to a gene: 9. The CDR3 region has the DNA TGTGCCAGCAGCCCCCGACAGGGTTTTGATTCACCCCTCCACTTT. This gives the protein CASSPRQGFDSPLHF.

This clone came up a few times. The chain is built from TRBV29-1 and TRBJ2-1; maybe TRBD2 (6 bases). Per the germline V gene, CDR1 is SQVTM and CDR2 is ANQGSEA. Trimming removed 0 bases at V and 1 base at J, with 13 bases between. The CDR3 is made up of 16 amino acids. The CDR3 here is CSVEDPGRTSYNEQFF. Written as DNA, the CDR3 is TGCAGCGTTGAAGATCCAGGGAGGACATCCTACAATGAGCAGTTCTTC.